Each of the 23 T cell receptor beta chains below was sequenced from the same sample in a study of identical twins. TCRdb re-analysed the 5' RACE reads in MiXCR, keeping a single row per CDR3 protein. The sample shows about 1.7 million distinct CDR3 sequences, roughly 35% of them seen only once. The sequenced material came from cord blood. Receptors were obtained from a newborn girl in good health.

This clonotype was detected many times. The rearrangement uses TRBV27 and TRBJ1-2, with a possible D match to TRBD1 (5 bases). Trimming took off 3 bases at V and 5 bases at J, with 10 bases between the two ends. Germline values: CDR1 MNHEY, CDR2 SMNVEV (reference sequence). The CDR3 loop spans 13 amino acids. CDR3 amino acids: CASSFGGEYGYTF. The DNA of the CDR3 is TGTGCCAGCAGTTTCGGGGGAGAGTATGGCTACACCTTC.

This clonotype was observed a single time. The rearrangement links TRBV5-1 to TRBJ2-2; 7 nucleotides line up with TRBD2. Losses at the gene ends were 4 bases for V and 4 bases for J; bases not matched to a gene: 7. CDR1 and CDR2 (germline): SGHRS, YFSETQ. The CDR3 sequence is 15 residues long. In DNA form, the CDR3 reads TGCGCCAGCAGCCCGACTAGCCGCAGCACCGGGGAGCTGTTTTTT. Protein: CASSPTSRSTGELFF.

Regarding this clonotype: It may be a read error: a sequence one base away is much more abundant. This chain connects TRBV12-3 or TRBV12-4 to TRBJ2-4; the match to TRBD2 covers 7 bases. The CDR3 spans 15 residues. CDR3 DNA sequence: TGTGCCAGCAGTTTAGCTCGGGGGGTGGCGGACATTCGGTACTTC. Translating it yields CASSLARGVADIRYF.

The V call is TRBV3-1, the J call TRBJ2-5; a possible D gene is TRBD2 (6 bases). Between the trimmed V and J ends, which lost 2 bases and 11 bases, there was a span of 18 bases. Germline CDR1 LGHDT, CDR2 YNNKEL (reference sequence). The CDR3 extends over 14 amino acids. The CDR3 is CASSQYHVGGEQYF. In DNA, the CDR3 is TGTGCCAGCAGCCAATACCACGTCGGGGGTGAGCAGTACTTC.

The chain carries TRBV28 and TRBJ2-3, with D perhaps matching TRBD1 (6 bases). Germline V gene lookup returns CDR1 MDHEN and CDR2 SYDVKM. The CDR3 totals 12 residues. The CDR3 reads CATGPRPDTQYF. CDR3 sequence (DNA): TGTGCGACAGGACCCCGCCCAGATACGCAGTATTTT.

The genes are TRBV20-1 and TRBJ2-7; D may correspond to TRBD1 or TRBD2 (5 bases each). The ends were cut back, 0 bases at V and 7 bases at J, with 28 bases in the middle. CDR3 length: 18 residues. Germline V lookup: CDR1 DFQATT, CDR2 SNEGSKA (reference sequence). The CDR3 nucleotides read TGCAGTGCTAGAGATATTCCCCAGCCTGGGGACGCCTACAATGAGCAGTACTTC. Translation: CSARDIPQPGDAYNEQYF.

The chain is built from TRBV20-1 and TRBJ2-1; possibly TRBD2 for D (6 bases). The CDR3 length is 18 residues. Germline CDR1 and CDR2: DFQATT and SNEGSKA (reference sequence). The V end lost 0 bases, the J end lost 2 bases, and 20 bases lay between the germline ends. This CDR3 is CSAREPLTSRVAYNEQFF. CDR3 DNA: TGCAGTGCTAGAGAACCACTAACTAGCCGGGTAGCCTACAATGAGCAGTTCTTC.

The gene calls are TRBV20-1 and TRBJ1-1; D is unresolved. This CDR3 region has 11 residues. V was pared by 8 bases and J by 5 bases, with 12 bases between. Germline values: CDR1 DFQATT, CDR2 SNEGSKA (reference sequence). The CDR3 region is CSPRRRTEAFF. CDR3 coding DNA: TGCAGTCCCCGGAGGAGGACTGAAGCTTTCTTT.

The V call is TRBV2, the J call TRBJ2-3; the D gene is possibly TRBD2 (5 bases). The V gene lost 1 base and the J gene lost 1 base, with 15 bases spanning the gap. The CDR3 runs 17 residues. Germline CDR1 reads SNHLY; CDR2 reads FYNNEI. CDR3 region: CASSEGGLGYGTDTQYF. The CDR3 DNA reads TGTGCCAGCAGTGAAGGAGGGCTTGGATATGGCACAGATACGCAGTATTTT.

This clonotype occurred a few times. The genes are TRBV14 and TRBJ1-1; D remains unclear. There are 17 residues in the CDR3. The V gene's germline CDR1 is SGHDN and CDR2 FVKESK. The V end lost 0 bases, the J end lost 1 base, and 15 bases lay between the germline ends. The CDR3 DNA follows: TGTGCCAGCAGCCAAGATCTGGGCCGGGTGAGGAACACTGAAGCTTTCTTT. Protein product: CASSQDLGRVRNTEAFF.

Only a few counts were recorded for this clonotype. The J gene is TRBJ2-5, the V gene TRBV4-1; 11 nucleotides agree with TRBD1. Germline loops: CDR1 MGHRA, CDR2 YSYEKL. With V trimmed by 5 bases and J by 4 bases, 0 bases remained unmatched. The CDR3 covers 13 residues. CDR3 nucleotide sequence: TGCGCCAGCAGCGGACAGGGGGCAGAGACCCAGTACTTC. Its translation: CASSGQGAETQYF.

This clonotype was recorded once. The chain combines TRBV7-7 with TRBJ2-2, with 8 bases fitting TRBD1. The germline V gene has CDR1 SSHAT and CDR2 FNYEAQ (reference sequence). Unmatched junction bases numbered 10, after V lost 5 bases and J lost 5 bases. CDR3 length equals 16 residues. Here the CDR3 DNA reads TGTGCCAGCAGCCCATATCAGGGGGCCGGGACCGGGGAGCTGTTTTTT. Encoded protein: CASSPYQGAGTGELFF.

The sample holds one count of this clonotype. CDR3 DNA: TGCGCCAGCACTCGAATGGGGACTAGCATCAATGAGCAGTTCTTC. As protein: CASTRMGTSINEQFF. The chain links TRBV5-1 to TRBJ2-1; 9 nucleotides align to TRBD2. CDR1 and CDR2 (germline): SGHRS, YFSETQ. The V segment lost 6 bases and the J segment 6 bases; nucleotides outside the gene matches: 10. The CDR3 spans 15 residues.

V is TRBV7-6 and J is TRBJ2-2; 12 bases line up with TRBD2. Germline values: CDR1 SGHVS, CDR2 FNYEAQ. V was pared by 1 base and J by 4 bases, with 1 base of the junction left unmatched. The CDR3 is 16 residues long. The CDR3 region is CASSLGTSGVTGELFF. CDR3 bases: TGTGCCAGCAGCTTAGGGACTAGCGGGGTCACCGGGGAGCTGTTTTTT.

In its sample, this clonotype was seen a few times. This chain joins TRBV3-1 and TRBJ2-5; 8 bases are shared with TRBD2. Germline V gives CDR1 LGHDT, CDR2 YNNKEL (reference sequence). CDR3 length: 13 residues. The trim removed 7 bases at V and 3 bases at J, leaving 4 bases unmatched. In nucleotides, the CDR3 is TGTGCCAGCATCTTAGCGGGAAAAGAGACCCAGTACTTC. It specifies CASILAGKETQYF.

This clonotype occurred a few times. The J gene is TRBJ2-1, the V gene TRBV5-1; TRBD2 matches at 10 bases. Germline CDR1 SGHRS, CDR2 YFSETQ. The trim removed 2 bases at V and 6 bases at J, leaving 11 bases unmatched. This CDR3 comprises 17 residues. DNA for the CDR3: TGCGCCAGCAGCTTTAGCGGGGGGCCTAGTTTTCGCAATGAGCAGTTCTTC. Translating gives CASSFSGGPSFRNEQFF.

The chain is built from TRBV10-3 and TRBJ2-3, with 12 nucleotides matching TRBD2. J lost 4 bases, V lost 6 bases, and 2 bases had no gene match. The CDR3 runs to 14 residues. CDR1 and CDR2 (germline): ENHRY, SYGVKD. The CDR3 DNA reads as TGTGCCATCAGGGCTAGCGGGGGGGCAGATACGCAGTATTTT. Protein product: CAIRASGGADTQYF.

The gene calls are TRBV9 and TRBJ2-3, with TRBD2 identical over 15 bases. The CDR3 sequence is 17 residues long. Germline V gene sequence: CDR1 SGDLS, CDR2 YYNGEE. After removal of 4 bases from V and 3 bases from J, the junction contained 6 bases not matched to a gene. The CDR3 loop reads CASSNGLAGGRTDTQYF. In DNA, the CDR3 is TGTGCCAGCAGCAACGGACTAGCGGGGGGGCGGACAGATACGCAGTATTTT.

This chain joins TRBV12-3 or TRBV12-4 and TRBJ1-2; TRBD1 matches at 9 bases. V trimming: 2 bases; J trimming: 6 bases; junction bases outside the gene matches: 10. The CDR3 covers 16 residues. The CDR3 is CASSLPGQGMVNGYTF. The CDR3 DNA sequence: TGTGCCAGCAGTTTACCCGGACAGGGGATGGTTAATGGCTACACCTTC.

Turning to this clonotype: A read error may be the cause here, since a much bigger clone is one base away. This chain connects TRBV28 to TRBJ2-7; the D is unclear. Germline V gene data show CDR1 as MDHEN and CDR2 as SYDVKM. This CDR3 comprises 13 residues. CDR3 residues: CASSLSITYKQYF. Written as DNA, the CDR3 is TGTGCCAGCAGTTTATCTATTACCTACAAGCAGTACTTC.

The rearrangement links TRBV10-2 to TRBJ2-5; weak D call: TRBD2 (5 bases). V was pared by 4 bases and J by 5 bases, with 14 bases between. The CDR3 consists of 14 residues. Germline CDR1 and CDR2: WSHSY and SAAADI. The CDR3 nucleotides are TGCGCCAGCAGTGGCGGGCGTCATAAGGAGACCCAGTACTTC. As protein: CASSGGRHKETQYF.

This clonotype was recorded a few times. This chain links TRBV27 with TRBJ2-1; 7 bases match TRBD2. The J call is in doubt because the DNA end fits TRBJ2-7 better. Germline values: CDR1 MNHEY, CDR2 SMNVEV (reference sequence). The CDR3 contains 14 residues. CDR3 region: CASSMTSSYNEQYF. CDR3 bases: TGTGCCAGCAGTATGACTAGCTCCTACAATGAGCAGTACTTC.

This clonotype was observed a few times. This chain connects TRBV20-1 to TRBJ2-1; D remains ambiguous. Germline CDR1 reads DFQATT; CDR2 reads SNEGSKA (reference sequence). V gave up 5 bases and J gave up 2 bases, with 4 bases separating them. The CDR3 sequence is 11 residues long. Written as DNA, the CDR3 is TGCAGTGCTGAAACCTACAATGAGCAGTTCTTC. As protein: CSAETYNEQFF.